One sample yielded the 16 T cell receptor beta chains listed below, sequenced in a study of cytomegalovirus exposure and HLA in healthy donors (TCRdb year 2017). Receptor amplification or capture employed the immunoSEQ multiplex PCR assay. The multiplex PCR relied on a mix of 60 forward primers for TCR Vbeta segments and 13 reverse primers for TCR Jbeta segments. This immuneACCESS table, as held by TCRdb, lists in-frame sequences with V and J called but not all clones. Of the missing ones, under half trace to an unresolved V gene in checked studies; the others have no known cause. This sample lists approximately 70,000 clones; 74% were detected once. Of the sample, roughly 11% is held by the ten largest clones. Sequenced material: PBMCs. The receptors were gathered from a human donor in good health.

This clone has a handful of counts. V and J are TRBV5-6 and TRBJ1-2, with TRBD1 matching 10 bases. The germline V gene has CDR1 SGHDT and CDR2 YYEEEE. The CDR3 runs 13 residues. The V and J ends lost 4 bases and 10 bases, in that order; junction bases with no gene match: 7. DNA for the CDR3: TGTGCCAGCAGCCCCCGGGACAGGGGTGACTACACCTTC. It is translated as CASSPRDRGDYTF.

The gene calls are TRBV25-1 and TRBJ2-7; D call uncertain. Germline V CDR1 and CDR2: MGHDK, SYGVNS. This CDR3 has 13 amino acids. Deletions cut 4 bases from V and 4 bases from J, with 11 bases between. CDR3 sequence reads: CASSVAFSYEQYF. The CDR3 DNA sequence: TGTGCCAGCAGTGTAGCTTTCTCTTACGAGCAGTACTTC.

The chain joins TRBV4-1 to TRBJ1-3, with a tentative D call TRBD1 (5 bases). Germline assignment: CDR1 MGHRA and CDR2 YSYEKL. Trimming shortened V by 3 bases and J by 7 bases, and 25 bases separated the two germline ends. This CDR3 is built from 18 residues. CDR3 sequence: CASSQELNWGGQRNTIYF. The CDR3 region has the DNA TGCGCCAGCAGCCAGGAACTCAATTGGGGCGGTCAACGTAACACCATATATTTT.

This clone was observed a single time. The chain joins TRBV7-3 to TRBJ2-7; a possible D gene is TRBD2 (5 bases). V shed 7 bases and J shed 5 bases, with 15 bases lying between them. CDR3 length: 13 residues. Germline V lookup: CDR1 SGHTA, CDR2 FQGTGA. The CDR3 spells CASTSPRVDEQYF. As DNA, the CDR3 is TGTGCCAGCACCTCCCCGAGGGTAGACGAGCAGTACTTC.

The chain has TRBV7-9 and TRBJ2-7; a weak D match, TRBD2 (6 bases). Germline-derived CDR1 and CDR2 are SEHNR and FQNEAQ (reference sequence). Trimming stripped 1 base from V and 3 bases from J, with 10 bases between. The CDR3 extends over 14 amino acids. DNA for the CDR3: TGTGCCAGCAGCTTAGGGGGGGAGGACTACGAGCAGTACTTC. Translated: CASSLGGEDYEQYF.

The gene calls are TRBV6-5 and TRBJ1-1; no clear D. The length of the CDR3 is 16 residues. Germline lookup yields CDR1 MNHEY and CDR2 SVGAGI. With 2 bases removed from V and 5 bases from J, the gap between germline ends came to 18 bases. This CDR3 reads CASSYGTMRAATEAFF. CDR3 nucleotides: TGTGCCAGCAGTTACGGAACTATGAGGGCAGCAACTGAAGCTTTCTTT.

This clone was picked up one time. CDR3 nucleotide sequence: TGTGCCAGCAGTTTAAGGGGTGCGCCCGAAGAGACCCAGTACTTC. Protein: CASSLRGAPEETQYF. This chain uses TRBV28 with TRBJ2-5, with a tentative D call TRBD1 (5 bases). This CDR3 has 15 residues. Germline CDR1 reads MDHEN; CDR2 reads SYDVKM. V was clipped by 2 bases and J by 3 bases, with 13 bases between them.

A few counts support this clone. The chain links TRBV5-1 to TRBJ2-7, with 8 nucleotides matching TRBD1. Trimming at V came to 0 bases and at J to 6 bases, leaving 14 bases not matched to a gene. The CDR3 has 17 residues. Germline V gene data show CDR1 as SGHRS and CDR2 as YFSETQ. CDR3 in DNA: TGCGCCAGCAGCTTGGAAGGCCCCAGGGGGCGCGCTGCCGAGCAGTACTTC. Its translation: CASSLEGPRGRAAEQYF. The complete variable domain, with remaining parts taken from reference TRBV5-1 and TRBJ2-7, reads KAGVTQTPRYLIKTRGQQVTLSCSPISGHRSVSWYQQTPGQGLQFLFEYFSETQRNKGNFPGRFSGRQFSNSRSEMNVSTLELGDSALYLCASSLEGPRGRAAEQYFGPGTRLTVT.

This chain links TRBV10-3 with TRBJ2-2; 8 positions agree with TRBD2. The length of the CDR3 is 15 residues. Germline V CDR1 and CDR2: ENHRY, SYGVKD. V dropped 10 bases and J dropped 2; count of bases not matched to a gene: 9. The CDR3 loop is CATRGGQLNTGELFF. CDR3 coding DNA: TGTGCCACCCGGGGGGGGCAGCTAAACACCGGGGAGCTGTTTTTT.

The chain carries TRBV20-1 and TRBJ1-2, with D maybe TRBD1 (5 bases). Germline CDR1 and CDR2: DFQATT and SNEGSKA (reference sequence). V shed 7 bases and J shed 8 bases, with 11 bases lying between them. The CDR3 extends over 10 amino acids. CDR3 region: CSVSTDGYTF. Here the CDR3 DNA reads TGCAGTGTCTCGACAGACGGCTACACCTTC.

V is TRBV6-5 and J is TRBJ2-7; D possibly corresponds to TRBD2 (5 bases). Germline V gives CDR1 MNHEY, CDR2 SVGAGI. The V end was cut by 6 bases, the J end by 2 bases, with 11 bases between. This CDR3 is built from 13 residues. Here the CDR3 DNA reads TGTGCCAGCAGCCCTGGACTGACCTACGAGCAGTACTTC. Its translation is CASSPGLTYEQYF.

The chain joins TRBV28 to TRBJ2-5; 7 bases match TRBD1. V lost 2 bases, J lost 7 bases, and 4 bases stayed unmatched. The CDR3 consists of 13 residues. Germline assignment: CDR1 MDHEN and CDR2 SYDVKM. CDR3 amino acids: CASSLDRVGTQYF. CDR3 bases: TGTGCCAGCAGTTTAGACAGGGTAGGGACCCAGTACTTC.

The V gene is TRBV2, the J gene TRBJ2-1; no clear D. CDR1 is SNHLY and CDR2 is FYNNEI in the germline V gene. V lost 4 bases to trimming and J lost 6 bases, with 7 bases between them. The CDR3 is made up of 12 amino acids. CDR3 amino acids: CASSVSGNEQFF. The CDR3 region has the DNA TGTGCCAGCAGTGTTTCCGGCAATGAGCAGTTCTTC.

This chain joins TRBV7-9 and TRBJ1-3, with 9 positions matching TRBD1. Germline V gives CDR1 SEHNR, CDR2 FQNEAQ (reference sequence). The length of the CDR3 is 16 residues. J lost 4 bases, V lost 5 bases, and 9 bases had no gene match. The CDR3 DNA follows: TGTGCCAGCAGCCCCCGGACAGGGGAAACGGGAAACACCATATATTTT. The encoded protein is CASSPRTGETGNTIYF.

This clone was observed a single time. V gene TRBV6-5 combines with J gene TRBJ2-2; the D gene is possibly TRBD2 (6 bases). The CDR3 loop spans 15 amino acids. The germline gives CDR1 MNHEY, CDR2 SVGAGI. V dropped 6 bases and J dropped 5 bases, with 16 bases sitting between them. The CDR3 sequence: CASSPWIADTGELFF. The CDR3 coding sequence is TGTGCCAGCAGCCCCTGGATAGCGGATACCGGGGAGCTGTTTTTT.

V gene TRBV30 combines with J gene TRBJ2-5, with 16 nucleotides matching TRBD2. The CDR3 totals 16 residues. Germline CDR1 and CDR2: GTSNPN and SVGIG (reference sequence). V shed 7 bases, J shed 5 bases, and the junction held 10 bases outside the gene matches. CDR3 region: CALSGTSGRAGETQYF. The CDR3 nucleotides read TGTGCCTTGTCCGGGACTAGCGGGAGGGCGGGGGAGACCCAGTACTTC.